The T cell receptor beta chain under discussion was sequenced for a study of Tregs in tolerant kidney transplant recipients. Assay used: immunoSEQ multiplex PCR; TCRdb lists only in-frame clones, some missing. Counted here are over 50,000 clones, about four fifths occurring once; the ten biggest clones make up more than 4%. CDR3 size: 16 residues. V lost 3 bases and J lost 0, with 14 bases in between. Germline V gene sequence: CDR1 PRHDT, CDR2 FYEKMQ (reference sequence). This sequence originates from a human donor in good health. The chain uses TRBV13 and TRBJ1-2, with D possibly TRBD1 on 5 matching bases. Sequences were obtained from CD4+ T cells from blood. Here the CDR3 DNA reads TGTGCCAGCAGCTTTGGATACTCGACAGCTAACTATGGCTACACCTTC. It translates to CASSFGYSTANYGYTF.